Sequencing of this TCR beta chain was carried out in a study of cytomegalovirus exposure and HLA in healthy donors. Study-wide background: A data release that came early held some 79 million unique TCRs from HLA-typed donors. General study findings and limits: Available immune exposure information was restricted to CMV serostatus only.

The PCR ran on 60 Vbeta and 13 Jbeta primers. The assay was immunoSEQ multiplex PCR, and TCRdb's table has in-frame clones only and misses some. The repertoire holds around 130,000 clones, 66% seen once, with around 6% in the top ten. Details on this clone: Its antigen is not known.

The sample consisted of PBMCs. The source of this sequence is a woman aged 55 to 70 in good health and CMV-seronegative.

CDR3: CASGTGGAGNEQFF. The DNA for the CDR3 is TGTGCCAGTGGAACCGGGGGGGCCGGGAATGAGCAGTTCTTC. J is TRBJ2-1 and V is TRBV19, with 8 bases lining up with TRBD2. V lost 8 bases, J lost 7 bases, and 10 bases stayed unmatched. The length of the CDR3 is 14 residues. Germline CDR1 is LNHDA and CDR2 is SQIVND (reference sequence).